The clone carrying this T cell receptor beta chain was counted at least ten times. Its antigen is undetermined. This CDR3 has 13 amino acids. The germline gives CDR1 SGHRS, CDR2 YFSETQ. The V end was cut by 4 bases, the J end by 7 bases, with 14 bases between. This sample is drawn from a study of breast tumors, draining lymph nodes, adjacent tissues. Study-level results: Luminal-like breast cancer showed significantly higher tumor–nontumor repertoire similarity than basal-like.

The lymph nodes were axillary draining lymph nodes from breast cancer patients. Each CDR3 protein gets one entry after TCRdb re-called the multiplex PCR reads with MiXCR. The repertoire holds approximately 100,000 distinct CDR3 sequences, approximately 22% seen once, with 1% to 1.5% in the top ten. This TCR was sampled from a female donor with breast cancer. Some clones in this sample may be carry-over from other donors' samples. The chain combines TRBV5-1 with TRBJ1-2; D may be TRBD1 (5 bases). What was sequenced was axillary lymph node tissue. The CDR3 loop reads CASSVAAGSGYTF. Here the CDR3 DNA reads TGCGCCAGCAGCGTGGCGGCAGGGTCTGGCTACACCTTC. Complete variable domain (other parts from reference TRBV5-1 and TRBJ1-2): KAGVTQTPRYLIKTRGQQVTLSCSPISGHRSVSWYQQTPGQGLQFLFEYFSETQRNKGNFPGRFSGRQFSNSRSEMNVSTLELGDSALYLCASSVAAGSGYTFGSGTRLTVV.